This entry concerns a single T cell receptor beta chain. Other DNA sequences in this sample translate to the same CDR3. Generated by immunoSEQ multiplex PCR, the TCRdb table keeps only in-frame clones and is missing some. Of hundreds of thousands of clones listed, roughly 79% are singletons. V was trimmed by 2 bases and J by 2 bases, leaving 10 bases between them. Germline loops: CDR1 SGDLS, CDR2 YYNGEE. The CDR3 is 15 amino acids. This record comes from a study of shared clonotypes between healthy human individuals. This chain links TRBV9 with TRBJ2-2; the D is unclear. The sequence was collected from a woman aged 40 to 50 in good health. Some clones in this sample may be carry-over from other donors' samples. Sequencing input: PBMCs. The CDR3 loop is CASSVALGNTGELFF. The CDR3 DNA reads TGTGCCAGCAGCGTCGCTCTAGGAAACACCGGGGAGCTGTTTTTT.